This is a list of T cell receptor beta chains from one sample in a study of blood T cell repertoires in COVID-19. Profiled with immunoSEQ multiplex PCR; TCRdb holds only in-frame clones, not every one. The sample consists of 250,000 to 350,000 clones, around 90% of them appearing once. Sequencing was performed on PBMCs or T cells enriched from blood (not recorded which). These receptors originate from a woman in her 30s who had recovered from COVID-19. Both conserved end residues are part of each CDR3. A D gene is named only where the DNA matches it firmly. Not all rows give a size; the values are once, few, many and, for expanded clones, a class.

TGTGCCAGCTCACTAGGGGCGGCTGACAACTATGGCTACACCTTC,CASSLGAADNYGYTF,TRBJ1-2,-,-,TRBV18
TGTGCCAGCATGCGTGATCTGCGCGTCCGTTTGAACACTGAAGCTTTCTTT,CASMRDLRVRLNTEAFF,TRBJ1-1,-,-,TRBV2
TGTGCCAGCAGCGTAGCAGGGCCCCCACGTGAGACCCAGTACTTC,CASSVAGPPRETQYF,TRBJ2-5,-,-,TRBV9
TGTGCCAGCAGCGCTCAGGGAGGCACTGAAGCTTTCTTT,CASSAQGGTEAFF,TRBJ1-1,once,-,TRBV7-3
TGTGCCAGCAGCTTGGGACAGGGGTCCTTCTACGAGCAGTACTTC,CASSLGQGSFYEQYF,TRBJ2-7,once,TRBD1,TRBV11-2
TGTGCCAGCAGCCTGACAGGGGTAGTGACCGGGGAGCTGTTTTTT,CASSLTGVVTGELFF,TRBJ2-2,-,TRBD1,TRBV13
TGTGCCACCAAACAGGGAGCGAACACTGAAGCTTTCTTT,CATKQGANTEAFF,TRBJ1-1,-,-,TRBV24-1
TGTGCCAGCAGCTATGGACTAGCGAAATCCTACGAGCAGTACTTC,CASSYGLAKSYEQYF,TRBJ2-7,-,TRBD2,TRBV7-2
TGTGCCAGCAGTTACCCGACGGGTGAAGCTTTCTTT,CASSYPTGEAFF,TRBJ1-1,once,-,TRBV6-2/TRBV6-3
TGTGCCACCAGCAAAGGCGACTTCGGCAATCAGCCCCAGCATTTT,CATSKGDFGNQPQHF,TRBJ1-5,-,-,TRBV15
TGCAGCGTGCTAAGGGGGCCCTACGAGCAGTACTTC,CSVLRGPYEQYF,TRBJ2-7,-,TRBD1,TRBV29-1
TGTGCCAGCAGTGGAGAGGGGGCGTTCCACGAGCAGTACTTC,CASSGEGAFHEQYF,TRBJ2-7,-,TRBD1,TRBV28
TGTGCCAGCAGCTTAGGCAGGGCGTCTGGAAACACCATATATTTT,CASSLGRASGNTIYF,TRBJ1-3,-,-,TRBV11-2
TGTGCCAGCAGGCGGGAGGACGGGACCCAGTACTTC,CASRREDGTQYF,TRBJ2-5,-,TRBD2,TRBV2
TGTGCCAGCTTCTGGGCGGGACGTTACAATGAGCAGTTCTTC,CASFWAGRYNEQFF,TRBJ2-1,-,-,TRBV28
TGCGCCAGCAGCCTATCACAGGGGGCGACGGGTGGCTACACCTTC,CASSLSQGATGGYTF,TRBJ1-2,-,TRBD1,TRBV4-3
TGTGCCAGCAGCTTGGGGCGGTACTCGGACAATCAGCCCCAGCATTTT,CASSLGRYSDNQPQHF,TRBJ1-5,-,-,TRBV5-4
TGCGCCAGCAGCCAACAAAATCGGGCAACTAATGAAAAACTGTTTTTT,CASSQQNRATNEKLFF,TRBJ1-4,-,-,TRBV4-3